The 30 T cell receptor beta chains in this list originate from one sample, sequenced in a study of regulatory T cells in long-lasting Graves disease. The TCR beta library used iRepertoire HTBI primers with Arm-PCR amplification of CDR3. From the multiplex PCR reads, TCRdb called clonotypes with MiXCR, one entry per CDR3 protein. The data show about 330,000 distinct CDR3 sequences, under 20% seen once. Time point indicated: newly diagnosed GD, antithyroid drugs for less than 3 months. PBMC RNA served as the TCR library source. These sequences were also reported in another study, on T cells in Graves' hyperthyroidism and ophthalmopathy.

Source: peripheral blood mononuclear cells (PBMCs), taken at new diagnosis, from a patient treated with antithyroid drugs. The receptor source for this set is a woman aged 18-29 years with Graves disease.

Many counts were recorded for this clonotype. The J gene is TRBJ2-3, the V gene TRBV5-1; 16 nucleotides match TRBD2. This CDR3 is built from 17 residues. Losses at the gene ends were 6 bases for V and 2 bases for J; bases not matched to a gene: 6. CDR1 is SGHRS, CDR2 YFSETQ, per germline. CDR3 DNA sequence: TGCGCCAGCAAGGGGACTAGCGGGGGGGAATTCACAGATACGCAGTATTTT. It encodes CASKGTSGGEFTDTQYF. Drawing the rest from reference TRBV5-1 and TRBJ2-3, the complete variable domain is KAGVTQTPRYLIKTRGQQVTLSCSPISGHRSVSWYQQTPGQGLQFLFEYFSETQRNKGNFPGRFSGRQFSNSRSEMNVSTLELGDSALYLCASKGTSGGEFTDTQYFGPGTRLTVL.

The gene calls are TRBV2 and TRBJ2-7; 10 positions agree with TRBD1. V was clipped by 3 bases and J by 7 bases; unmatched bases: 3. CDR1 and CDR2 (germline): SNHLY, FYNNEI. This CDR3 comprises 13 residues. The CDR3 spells CASSEGTGDEQYF. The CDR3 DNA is TGTGCCAGCAGTGAGGGGACAGGGGATGAGCAGTACTTC.

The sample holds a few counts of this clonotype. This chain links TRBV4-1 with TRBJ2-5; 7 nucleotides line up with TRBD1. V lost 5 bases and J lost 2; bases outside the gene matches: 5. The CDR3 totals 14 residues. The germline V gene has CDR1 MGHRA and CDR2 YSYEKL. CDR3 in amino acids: CASSKRTGQETQYF. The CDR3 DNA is TGCGCCAGCAGCAAGAGGACAGGTCAAGAGACCCAGTACTTC.

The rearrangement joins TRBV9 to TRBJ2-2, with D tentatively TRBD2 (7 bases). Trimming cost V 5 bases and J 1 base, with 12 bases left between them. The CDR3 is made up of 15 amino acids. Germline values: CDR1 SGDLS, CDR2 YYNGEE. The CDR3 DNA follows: TGTGCCAGCAGAACGGGGGGCCAGAACACCGGGGAGCTGTTTTTT. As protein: CASRTGGQNTGELFF.

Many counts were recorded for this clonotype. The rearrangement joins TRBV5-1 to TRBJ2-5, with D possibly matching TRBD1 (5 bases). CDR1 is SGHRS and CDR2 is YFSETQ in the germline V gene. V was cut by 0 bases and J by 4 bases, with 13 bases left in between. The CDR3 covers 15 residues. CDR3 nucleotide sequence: TGCGCCAGCAGCTTGGCCCAGGGATGGTCAGAGACCCAGTACTTC. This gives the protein CASSLAQGWSETQYF.

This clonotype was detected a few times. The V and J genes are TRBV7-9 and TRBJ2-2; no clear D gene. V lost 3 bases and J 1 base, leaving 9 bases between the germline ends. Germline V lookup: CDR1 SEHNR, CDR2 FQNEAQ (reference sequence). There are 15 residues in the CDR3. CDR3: CASSFPGMNTGELFF. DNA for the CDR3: TGTGCCAGCAGCTTTCCGGGTATGAACACCGGGGAGCTGTTTTTT.

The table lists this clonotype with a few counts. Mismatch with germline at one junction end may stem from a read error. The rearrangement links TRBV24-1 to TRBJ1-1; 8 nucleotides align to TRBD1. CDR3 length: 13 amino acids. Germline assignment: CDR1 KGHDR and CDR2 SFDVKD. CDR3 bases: TGTGCCGCCAGGGGGCCGTTAGGCACTGAAGCTTTCTTT. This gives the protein CAARGPLGTEAFF.

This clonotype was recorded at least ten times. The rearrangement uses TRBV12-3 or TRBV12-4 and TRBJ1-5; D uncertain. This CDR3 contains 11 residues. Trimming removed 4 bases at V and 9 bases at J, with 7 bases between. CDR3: CASSSGGPQHF. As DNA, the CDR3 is TGTGCCAGCAGTTCCGGTGGGCCCCAGCATTTT.

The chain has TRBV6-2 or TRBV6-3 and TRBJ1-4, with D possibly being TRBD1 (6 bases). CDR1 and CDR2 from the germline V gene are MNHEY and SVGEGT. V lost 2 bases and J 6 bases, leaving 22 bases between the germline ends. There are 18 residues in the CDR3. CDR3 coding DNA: TGTGCCAGCAGTTACGGGACACTGGGCAAACAAAAAGATGAAAAACTGTTTTTT. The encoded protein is CASSYGTLGKQKDEKLFF.

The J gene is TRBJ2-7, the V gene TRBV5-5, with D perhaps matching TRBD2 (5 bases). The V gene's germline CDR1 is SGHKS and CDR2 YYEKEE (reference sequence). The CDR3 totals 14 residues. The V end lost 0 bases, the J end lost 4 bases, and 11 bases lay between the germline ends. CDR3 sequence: CASSLGGIAYEQYF. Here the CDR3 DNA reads TGTGCCAGCAGCTTGGGGGGAATAGCGTACGAGCAGTACTTC.

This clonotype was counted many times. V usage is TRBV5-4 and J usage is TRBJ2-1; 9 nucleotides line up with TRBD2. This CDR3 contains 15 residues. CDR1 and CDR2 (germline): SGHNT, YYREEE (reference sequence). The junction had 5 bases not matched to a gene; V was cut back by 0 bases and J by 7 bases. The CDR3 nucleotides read TGTGCCAGCAGCTTGGGCGGGGGGGTTCCTAATGAGCAGTTCTTC. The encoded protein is CASSLGGGVPNEQFF.

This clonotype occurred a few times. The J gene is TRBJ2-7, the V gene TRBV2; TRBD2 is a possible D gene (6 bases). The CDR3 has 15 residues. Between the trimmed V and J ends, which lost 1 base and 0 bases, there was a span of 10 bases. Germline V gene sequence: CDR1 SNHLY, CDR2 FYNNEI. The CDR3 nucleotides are TGTGCCAGCAGTGAAGGGCGGGGCCGCTCCTACGAGCAGTACTTC. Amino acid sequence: CASSEGRGRSYEQYF.

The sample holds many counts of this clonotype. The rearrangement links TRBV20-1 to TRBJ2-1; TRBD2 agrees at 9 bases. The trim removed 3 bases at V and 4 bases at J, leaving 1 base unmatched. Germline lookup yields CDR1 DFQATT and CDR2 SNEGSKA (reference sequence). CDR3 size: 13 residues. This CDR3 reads CSASAGGYNEQFF. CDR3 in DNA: TGCAGTGCTAGTGCGGGAGGGTACAATGAGCAGTTCTTC.

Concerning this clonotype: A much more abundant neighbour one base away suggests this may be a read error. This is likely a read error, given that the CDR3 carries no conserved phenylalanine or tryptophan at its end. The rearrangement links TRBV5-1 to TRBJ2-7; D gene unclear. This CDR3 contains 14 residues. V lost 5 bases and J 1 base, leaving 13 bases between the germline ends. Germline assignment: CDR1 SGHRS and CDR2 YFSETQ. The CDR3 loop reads CASRYDTPSYEQYS. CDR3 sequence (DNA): TGCGCCAGCAGATACGACACTCCGTCCTACGAGCAGTACTCC.

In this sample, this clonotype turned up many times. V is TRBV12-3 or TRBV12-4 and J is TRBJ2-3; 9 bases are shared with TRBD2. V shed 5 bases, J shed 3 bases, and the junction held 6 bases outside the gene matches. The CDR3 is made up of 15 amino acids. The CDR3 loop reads CASSSSGSWTDTQYF. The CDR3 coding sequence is TGTGCCAGCAGTAGTAGCGGGAGTTGGACAGATACGCAGTATTTT.

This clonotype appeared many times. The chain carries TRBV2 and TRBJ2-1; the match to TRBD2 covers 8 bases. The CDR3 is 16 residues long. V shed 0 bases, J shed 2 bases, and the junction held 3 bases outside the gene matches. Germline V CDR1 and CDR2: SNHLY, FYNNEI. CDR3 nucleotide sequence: TGTGCCAGCAGTGAAGCGCGAGCGGGAGCCTACAATGAGCAGTTCTTC. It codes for CASSEARAGAYNEQFF.

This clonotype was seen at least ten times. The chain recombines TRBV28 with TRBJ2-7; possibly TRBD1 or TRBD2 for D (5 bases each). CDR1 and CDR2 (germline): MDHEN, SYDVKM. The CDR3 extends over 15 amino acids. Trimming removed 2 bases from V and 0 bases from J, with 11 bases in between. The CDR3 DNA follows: TGTGCCAGCAGTTTAAGAGGGGAGAGCTCCTACGAGCAGTACTTC. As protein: CASSLRGESSYEQYF.

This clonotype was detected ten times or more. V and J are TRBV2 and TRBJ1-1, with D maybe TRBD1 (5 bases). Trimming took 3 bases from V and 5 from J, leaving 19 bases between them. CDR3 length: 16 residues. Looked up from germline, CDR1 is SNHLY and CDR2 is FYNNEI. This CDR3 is CASSEGSGGAGTEAFF. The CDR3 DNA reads TGTGCCAGCAGTGAGGGGAGCGGGGGTGCGGGGACTGAAGCTTTCTTT.

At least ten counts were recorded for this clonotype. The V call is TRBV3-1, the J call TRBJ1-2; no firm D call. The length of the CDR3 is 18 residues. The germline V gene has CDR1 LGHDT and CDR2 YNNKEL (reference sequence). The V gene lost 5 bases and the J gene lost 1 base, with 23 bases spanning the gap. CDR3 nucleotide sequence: TGTGCCAGCAGCGACGGTGGAGGGATCACTTTACTTAACTATGGCTACACCTTC. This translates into CASSDGGGITLLNYGYTF.

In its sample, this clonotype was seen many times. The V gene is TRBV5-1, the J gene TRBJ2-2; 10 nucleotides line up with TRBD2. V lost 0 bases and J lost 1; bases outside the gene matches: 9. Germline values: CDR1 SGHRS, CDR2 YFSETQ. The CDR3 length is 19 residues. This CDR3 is CASSLVVLAGAKNTGELFF. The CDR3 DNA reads TGCGCCAGCAGCTTGGTAGTTCTAGCGGGGGCCAAGAACACCGGGGAGCTGTTTTTT.

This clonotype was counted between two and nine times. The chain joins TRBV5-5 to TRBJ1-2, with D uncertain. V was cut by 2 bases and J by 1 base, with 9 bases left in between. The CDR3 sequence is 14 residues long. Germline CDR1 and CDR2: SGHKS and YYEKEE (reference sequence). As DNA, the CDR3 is TGTGCCAGCAGCTTTGGGAATATTAACTATGGCTACACCTTC. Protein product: CASSFGNINYGYTF. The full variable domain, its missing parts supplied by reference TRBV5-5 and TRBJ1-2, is DAGVTQSPTHLIKTRGQQVTLRCSPISGHKSVSWYQQVLGQGPQFIFQYYEKEERGRGNFPDRFSARQFPNYSSELNVNALLLGDSALYLCASSFGNINYGYTFGSGTRLTVV.

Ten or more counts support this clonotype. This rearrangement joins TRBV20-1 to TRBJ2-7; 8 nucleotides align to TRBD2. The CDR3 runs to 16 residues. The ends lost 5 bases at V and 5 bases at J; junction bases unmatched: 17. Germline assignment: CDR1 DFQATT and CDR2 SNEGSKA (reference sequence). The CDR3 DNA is TGCAGTGCTCTCCTGACAGCCGGGAGGGGGGGTGACGAGCAGTACTTC. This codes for CSALLTAGRGGDEQYF.

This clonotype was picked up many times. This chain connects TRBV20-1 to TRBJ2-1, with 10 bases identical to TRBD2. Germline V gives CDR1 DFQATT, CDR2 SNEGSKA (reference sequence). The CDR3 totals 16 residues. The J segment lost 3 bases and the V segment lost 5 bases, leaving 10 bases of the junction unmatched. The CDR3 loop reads CSAHSASGSFYNEQFF. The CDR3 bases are TGCAGTGCTCACTCGGCTAGCGGGAGTTTCTACAATGAGCAGTTCTTC.

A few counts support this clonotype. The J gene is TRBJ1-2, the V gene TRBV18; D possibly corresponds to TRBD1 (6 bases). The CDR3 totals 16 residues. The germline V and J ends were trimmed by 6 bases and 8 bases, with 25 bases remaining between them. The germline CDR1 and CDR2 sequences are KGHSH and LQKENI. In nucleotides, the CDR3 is TGTGCCAGCTCCACGGTAGACCGGGGGCCAGGAGGAGGCTACACCTTC. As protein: CASSTVDRGPGGGYTF.

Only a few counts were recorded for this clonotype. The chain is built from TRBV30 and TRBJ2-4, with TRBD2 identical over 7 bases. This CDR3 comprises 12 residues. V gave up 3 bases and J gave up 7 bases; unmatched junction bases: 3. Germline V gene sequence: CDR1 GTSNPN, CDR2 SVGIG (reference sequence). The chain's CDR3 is CAWSAGGNIQYF. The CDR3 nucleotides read TGTGCCTGGAGCGCCGGGGGGAACATTCAGTACTTC.

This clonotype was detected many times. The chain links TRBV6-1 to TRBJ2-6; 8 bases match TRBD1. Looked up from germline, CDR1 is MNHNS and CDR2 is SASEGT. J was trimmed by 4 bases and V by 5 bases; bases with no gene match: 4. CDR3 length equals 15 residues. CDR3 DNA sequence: TGTGCCAGCAGTACACAGGGGGACGGGGCCAACGTCCTGACTTTC. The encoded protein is CASSTQGDGANVLTF.

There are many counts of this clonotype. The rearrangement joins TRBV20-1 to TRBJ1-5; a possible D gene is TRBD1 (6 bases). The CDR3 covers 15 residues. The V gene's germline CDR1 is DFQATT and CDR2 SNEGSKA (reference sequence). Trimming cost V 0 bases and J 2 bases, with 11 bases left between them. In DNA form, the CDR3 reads TGCAGTGCTAGAGATGGACAGCTACGCAATCAGCCCCAGCATTTT. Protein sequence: CSARDGQLRNQPQHF.

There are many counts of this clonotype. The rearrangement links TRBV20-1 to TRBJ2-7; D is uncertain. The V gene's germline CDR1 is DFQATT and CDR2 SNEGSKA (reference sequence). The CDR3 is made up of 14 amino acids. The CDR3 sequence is CPPNADLRSYEQYF. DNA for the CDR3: TGCCCGCCAAATGCGGATCTTAGGTCCTACGAGCAGTACTTC.

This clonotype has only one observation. The CDR3 loop reads CASSGQGARDEQFF. The CDR3 DNA sequence: TGTGCCAGCAGCGGGCAGGGGGCGCGGGATGAGCAGTTCTTC. This rearrangement joins TRBV9 to TRBJ2-1; 8 bases match TRBD1. CDR1 is SGDLS and CDR2 is YYNGEE in the germline V gene. Germline trimming cut 3 bases from V and 8 bases from J; bases unmatched to any gene: 7. The CDR3 has 14 residues.

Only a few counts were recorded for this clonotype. CDR3 bases: TGCGCCAGCAGCTTGGAATCCAGCGGGGTGGGTGGGACCCAGTACTTC. Protein sequence: CASSLESSGVGGTQYF. This chain joins TRBV5-1 and TRBJ2-5; 7 nucleotides match TRBD2. V was clipped by 0 bases and J by 7 bases; unmatched bases: 12. Germline CDR1 SGHRS, CDR2 YFSETQ. The CDR3 consists of 16 residues.